The 10 T cell receptor beta chains listed next were all sequenced from one sample in a study of control samples from healthy donors and cancer patients. Libraries were prepared by immunoSEQ multiplex PCR; TCRdb keeps only in-frame clonotypes and omits some of them. The data contain tens of thousands of clones, roughly 90% of them singletons. Sequencing was carried out using blood. The receptor set was obtained from a man aged 50-59 years in good health.

This chain joins TRBV5-4 and TRBJ2-2; possible D gene TRBD2, 7 bases. CDR1 and CDR2 (germline): SGHNT, YYREEE (reference sequence). Trimming cost V 3 bases and J 13 bases, with 22 bases left between them. The CDR3 covers 15 residues. The CDR3 region has the DNA TGTGCCAGCAGCTCGGGTGGCGGGGGCAGGTTGACGCTGTTTTTT. Translating gives CASSSGGGGRLTLFF. Full variable domain (remainder filled in from reference TRBV5-4 and TRBJ2-2): ETGVTQSPTHLIKTRGQQVTLRCSSQSGHNTVSWYQQALGQGPQFIFQYYREEENGRGNFPPRFSGLQFPNYSSELNVNALELDDSALYLCASSSGGGGRLTLFFGEGSRLTVL.

This chain links TRBV6-5 with TRBJ2-7; TRBD2 is a possible D gene (5 bases). There are 15 residues in the CDR3. V was cut by 8 bases and J by 2 bases, with 19 bases left in between. Germline assignment: CDR1 MNHEY and CDR2 SVGAGI. The DNA for the CDR3 is TGTGCCAGCTCTAGACCCCGGGGAGTCGCCTACGAGCAGTACTTC. Translated, it gives CASSRPRGVAYEQYF.

V and J are TRBV15 and TRBJ1-1; no firm D call. Trimming pared 1 base from V and 6 bases from J, leaving 9 bases between. This CDR3 contains 13 residues. Germline CDR1 and CDR2: LNHNV and YYDKDF (reference sequence). The CDR3 sequence is CATSRGRMAEAFF. The CDR3 DNA sequence: TGTGCCACCAGCAGAGGGCGGATGGCTGAAGCTTTCTTT.

The chain couples TRBV3-1 (or the pseudogene TRBV3-2) to TRBJ2-1, with a possible D match to TRBD1 (6 bases). This CDR3 is 14 amino acids long. Trimming cost V 1 base and J 4 bases, with 8 bases left between them. Per germline, CDR1 LGHDT and CDR2 YNNKEL (reference sequence). CDR3: CASSQVDRYNEQFF. CDR3 nucleotides: TGTGCCAGCAGCCAAGTCGACAGGTACAATGAGCAGTTCTTC.

The chain recombines TRBV18 with TRBJ1-1; 9 bases align to TRBD1. Germline V CDR1 and CDR2: KGHSH, LQKENI. CDR3 length: 15 residues. Unmatched junction bases numbered 6, after V lost 4 bases and J lost 3 bases. CDR3 amino acids: CASSLGTGKDTEAFF. In DNA form, the CDR3 reads TGTGCCAGCTCACTAGGGACAGGGAAGGACACTGAAGCTTTCTTT.

V is TRBV19 and J is TRBJ2-1; 10 bases map to TRBD2. V gave up 3 bases and J gave up 2 bases; unmatched junction bases: 4. The V gene's germline CDR1 is LNHDA and CDR2 SQIVND (reference sequence). The CDR3 totals 16 residues. The CDR3 bases are TGTGCCAGTAGTATTAGCGGGGGGCACCCCTACAATGAGCAGTTCTTC. This encodes CASSISGGHPYNEQFF.

This chain connects TRBV27 to TRBJ2-3, with 9 bases that match TRBD2. Looked up from germline, CDR1 is MNHEY and CDR2 is SMNVEV (reference sequence). The CDR3 is made up of 18 amino acids. J was trimmed by 1 base and V by 1 base; bases with no gene match: 9. The CDR3 here is CASSLLNQRGVRTDTQYF. The CDR3 DNA is TGTGCCAGCAGTTTATTGAACCAGCGGGGGGTCCGCACAGATACGCAGTATTTT.

This rearrangement joins TRBV28 to TRBJ1-5, with D perhaps TRBD1 (6 bases). Trimming cost V 4 bases and J 6 bases, with 10 bases left between them. The CDR3 length is 13 residues. Germline V gives CDR1 MDHEN, CDR2 SYDVKM. The CDR3 loop is CASSSPDSQPQHF. The CDR3 nucleotides read TGTGCCAGCAGTTCCCCGGACAGTCAGCCCCAGCATTTT.

V is TRBV19 and J is TRBJ1-1; D uncertain. Trimming stripped 10 bases from V and 0 bases from J, with 12 bases between. The CDR3 runs to 13 residues. CDR1 and CDR2 (germline): LNHDA, SQIVND (reference sequence). The CDR3 reads CATQAEMNTEAFF. CDR3 in DNA: TGTGCCACCCAGGCGGAGATGAACACTGAAGCTTTCTTT.

The chain links TRBV5-1 to TRBJ2-5; D is perhaps TRBD1 (6 bases). From germline, CDR1 is SGHRS and CDR2 YFSETQ. Trimming shortened V by 6 bases and J by 5 bases, and 17 bases separated the two germline ends. The CDR3 spans 14 residues. This CDR3 reads CASNPTTGSETQYF. In nucleotides, the CDR3 is TGCGCCAGCAACCCAACCACAGGGTCCGAGACCCAGTACTTC.